Each of the 26 T cell receptor beta chains below was sequenced from the same sample in a study of T-cell reconstitution after alpha-beta-depleted transplantation in children. Unique molecular identifiers featured in how the TCRbeta library was prepared. TCRdb independently ran MiXCR on the PCR reads; one entry per CDR3 protein. The table has 380,000 or so distinct CDR3 sequences, 10% to 15% seen once; the top ten hold approximately 4.3%. The source material was PBMCs, sampled from the stem cell graft. Receptors were obtained from a human donor who donated a stem cell graft to a child with Fanconi anemia.

The chain has TRBV20-1 and TRBJ1-1; D is unclear. From germline, CDR1 is DFQATT and CDR2 SNEGSKA (reference sequence). Trimming removed 4 bases from V and 2 bases from J, with 8 bases in between. The CDR3 totals 12 residues. The CDR3 loop is CSAMVGNTEAFF. In DNA form, the CDR3 reads TGCAGTGCTATGGTCGGAAACACTGAAGCTTTCTTT.

A few counts support this clonotype. This chain connects TRBV14 to TRBJ1-6; a weak D match, TRBD1 (5 bases). Between the trimmed V and J ends, which lost 0 bases and 7 bases, there was a span of 7 bases. Germline assignment: CDR1 SGHDN and CDR2 FVKESK. The CDR3 is made up of 14 amino acids. The CDR3 protein is CASSQEWGNSPLHF. As DNA, the CDR3 is TGTGCCAGCAGCCAAGAATGGGGGAATTCACCCCTCCACTTT.

The rearrangement joins TRBV20-1 to TRBJ1-4; D uncertain. Germline V gene sequence: CDR1 DFQATT, CDR2 SNEGSKA (reference sequence). V lost 6 bases and J lost 5, with 13 bases in between. The length of the CDR3 is 13 residues. The CDR3 loop is CSAKRTANEKLFF. In DNA form, the CDR3 reads TGCAGTGCCAAGCGAACGGCAAATGAAAAACTGTTTTTT.

The chain carries TRBV11-2 and TRBJ1-1; D call uncertain. The CDR3 is made up of 15 amino acids. The V and J ends lost 7 bases and 0 bases respectively, with 15 bases between them. Looked up from germline, CDR1 is SGHAT and CDR2 is FQNNGV. The CDR3 is CASKTGAVMNTEAFF. CDR3 DNA: TGTGCCAGCAAGACGGGTGCAGTCATGAACACTGAAGCTTTCTTT.

This clonotype was observed a few times. The chain employs TRBV18 and TRBJ2-7; 7 nucleotides align to TRBD2. V trimming: 1 base; J trimming: 3 bases; junction bases outside the gene matches: 3. The CDR3 spans 14 residues. CDR1 is KGHSH, CDR2 LQKENI, per germline. The CDR3 nucleotides are TGTGCCAGCTCACCACGGGAGGGCAGCTACGAGCAGTACTTC. Translated: CASSPREGSYEQYF.

In its sample, this clonotype was seen many times. The gene calls are TRBV5-1 and TRBJ2-1, with 8 bases fitting TRBD2. Germline V gene sequence: CDR1 SGHRS, CDR2 YFSETQ. J lost 0 bases, V lost 2 bases, and 1 base had no gene match. The CDR3 has 15 amino acids. The chain's CDR3 is CASSFLAGSYNEQFF. CDR3 in DNA: TGCGCCAGCAGCTTCCTAGCGGGCTCCTACAATGAGCAGTTCTTC.

This clonotype was observed a few times. This chain joins TRBV18 and TRBJ2-3; a weak D match, TRBD1 (5 bases). The length of the CDR3 is 15 residues. V was cut by 1 base and J by 3 bases, with 11 bases left in between. Germline CDR1 is KGHSH and CDR2 is LQKENI. DNA for the CDR3: TGTGCCAGCTCACCACAGGGGATTGGGACAGATACGCAGTATTTT. Its translation is CASSPQGIGTDTQYF.

V and J are TRBV12-3 or TRBV12-4 and TRBJ2-1, with D perhaps matching TRBD2 (5 bases). The V gene lost 5 bases and the J gene lost 7 bases, with 15 bases spanning the gap. The CDR3 has 14 residues. The CDR3 bases are TGTGCCAGCAGTCGGGGATCCCTTTCTAATGAGCAGTTCTTC. Translated, it gives CASSRGSLSNEQFF.

There are a few counts of this clonotype. CDR3 bases: TGCGCCAGCAGTCAGACTACCGATACGCAGTATTTT. Amino acids: CASSQTTDTQYF. The chain is built from TRBV10-2 and TRBJ2-3, with D possibly being TRBD2 (5 bases). The germline V gene has CDR1 WSHSY and CDR2 SAAADI. Between the trimmed V and J ends, which lost 5 bases and 6 bases, there was a span of 9 bases. There are 12 residues in the CDR3.

The chain carries TRBV4-3 and TRBJ1-2; 7 bases map to TRBD1. Per germline, CDR1 LGHNA and CDR2 YSLEER. CDR3 size: 16 residues. Trimming removed 0 bases from V and 6 bases from J; junction bases left unmatched: 10. The CDR3 reads CASSQDLWAQGDGYTF. CDR3 sequence (DNA): TGCGCCAGCAGCCAAGACCTCTGGGCGCAGGGGGATGGCTACACCTTC.

The chain is built from TRBV19 and TRBJ2-7; D is possibly TRBD1 (6 bases). Germline V lookup: CDR1 LNHDA, CDR2 SQIVND (reference sequence). V lost 6 bases and J 3 bases, leaving 12 bases between the germline ends. The CDR3 is 13 amino acids. CDR3 coding DNA: TGTGCCAGTAGAAACTCACAGGGCTACGAGCAGTACTTC. It yields the protein CASRNSQGYEQYF.

This clonotype occurred a few times. V gene TRBV9 combines with J gene TRBJ1-1, with D perhaps matching TRBD1 (6 bases). Per germline, CDR1 SGDLS and CDR2 YYNGEE. The CDR3 is made up of 16 amino acids. The germline V and J ends were trimmed by 4 bases and 4 bases, with 20 bases remaining between them. The CDR3 here is CASSPGMGGEGTEAFF. The DNA for the CDR3 is TGTGCCAGCAGCCCGGGCATGGGGGGCGAGGGCACTGAAGCTTTCTTT.

The rearrangement uses TRBV5-1 and TRBJ1-1; D perhaps matches TRBD1 (5 bases). The CDR3 runs to 13 residues. V lost 4 bases and J lost 4, with 11 bases in between. Germline values: CDR1 SGHRS, CDR2 YFSETQ. The CDR3 sequence: CASSVAGLTEAFF. The CDR3 region has the DNA TGCGCCAGCAGCGTGGCGGGGCTCACTGAAGCTTTCTTT.

The sample holds a few counts of this clonotype. The chain uses TRBV5-1 and TRBJ2-3, with a weak D call TRBD2 (5 bases). The V gene lost 2 bases and the J gene lost 6 bases, with 13 bases spanning the gap. Germline V lookup: CDR1 SGHRS, CDR2 YFSETQ. CDR3 size: 14 residues. CDR3 DNA sequence: TGCGCCAGCAGCTTAGGACTGAAAACCGATACGCAGTATTTT. Its protein product is CASSLGLKTDTQYF.

This clonotype came up many times. The chain recombines TRBV12-3 or TRBV12-4 with TRBJ1-1; 11 nucleotides align to TRBD1. The V segment lost 5 bases and the J segment 2 bases; nucleotides outside the gene matches: 4. The CDR3 spans 15 residues. The DNA of the CDR3 is TGTGCCAGCAGTGGACAGGGGGCTTTAAACACTGAAGCTTTCTTT. It is translated as CASSGQGALNTEAFF.

The rearrangement links TRBV11-3 to TRBJ2-6; D ambiguous. Germline-derived CDR1 and CDR2 are SGHNT and YENEEA. V lost 2 bases to trimming and J lost 0 bases, with 8 bases between them. The CDR3 loop spans 16 amino acids. DNA of the CDR3: TGTGCCAGCAGCTTAACGACGGGCTCTGGGGCCAACGTCCTGACTTTC. This gives the protein CASSLTTGSGANVLTF.

This clonotype appeared many times. The chain joins TRBV27 to TRBJ1-1, with 8 bases fitting TRBD1. V lost 8 bases to trimming and J lost 5 bases; unmatched junction nucleotides: 1. The CDR3 length is 11 residues. In germline, CDR1 is MNHEY, CDR2 SMNVEV (reference sequence). The CDR3 is CASYRGTEAFF. As DNA, the CDR3 is TGTGCCAGCTACAGGGGGACTGAAGCTTTCTTT.

A few counts support this clonotype. The J gene is TRBJ2-1, the V gene TRBV12-3 or TRBV12-4, with TRBD2 identical over 11 bases. This CDR3 is built from 14 residues. V lost 7 bases and J lost 6; bases outside the gene matches: 5. The CDR3 loop reads CASIAGGEINEQFF. The CDR3 nucleotides read TGTGCCAGCATAGCGGGGGGGGAGATCAATGAGCAGTTCTTC.

In this sample, this clonotype turned up many times. The chain has TRBV6-1 and TRBJ1-5; the D gene is possibly TRBD1 (5 bases). The CDR3 length is 16 residues. Trimming took off 6 bases at V and 0 bases at J, with 15 bases between the two ends. The germline V gene has CDR1 MNHNS and CDR2 SASEGT. This chain's CDR3 is CASRDRFGYSNQPQHF. The CDR3 DNA reads TGTGCCAGCAGAGACAGATTTGGGTATAGCAATCAGCCCCAGCATTTT.

The rearrangement uses TRBV15 and TRBJ1-6; perhaps TRBD1 as D (6 bases). CDR1 and CDR2 from the germline V gene are LNHNV and YYDKDF (reference sequence). V lost 5 bases, J lost 7 bases, and 21 bases lay in between. The CDR3 is 17 residues long. The CDR3 DNA sequence: TGTGCCACCAGCGGACCGAGGTGGGGGCTCGGGAATTCACCCCTCCACTTT. Protein product: CATSGPRWGLGNSPLHF.

The chain combines TRBV29-1 with TRBJ1-1; D is uncertain. Germline-derived CDR1 and CDR2 are SQVTM and ANQGSEA. CDR3 length equals 12 residues. The germline V and J ends were trimmed by 1 base and 14 bases, with 17 bases remaining between them. The CDR3 loop is CSVEGRVGGSFF. The DNA for the CDR3 is TGCAGCGTTGAAGGAAGGGTTGGAGGGTCGTTCTTT.

This clonotype turned up a few times. This chain joins TRBV3-1 and TRBJ1-1; D is unresolved. Trimming took 4 bases from V and 4 from J, leaving 13 bases between them. Germline assignment: CDR1 LGHDT and CDR2 YNNKEL (reference sequence). The CDR3 is 14 amino acids. CDR3 bases: TGTGCCAGCAGCCGAGACGGGAGTGGCACTGAAGCTTTCTTT. Translated, it gives CASSRDGSGTEAFF.

This clonotype was picked up a small number of times. The chain couples TRBV6-2 or TRBV6-3 to TRBJ1-5; 9 positions agree with TRBD1. J gave up 3 bases and V 6 bases, and 6 bases lay outside the gene matches. Per the germline V gene, CDR1 is MNHEY and CDR2 is SVGEGT. The CDR3 has 15 residues. This CDR3 reads CASSRQGGDNQPQHF. The CDR3 DNA reads TGTGCCAGCAGCCGACAGGGGGGCGACAATCAGCCCCAGCATTTT.

This clonotype was counted many times. The rearrangement links TRBV9 to TRBJ2-3; tentatively, D is TRBD2 (7 bases). CDR1 and CDR2 (germline): SGDLS, YYNGEE. The V end lost 6 bases, the J end lost 0 bases, and 14 bases lay between the germline ends. The CDR3 runs 15 residues. The DNA for the CDR3 is TGTGCCAGCACCCCGGGGGGCCACAGCACAGATACGCAGTATTTT. Its translation is CASTPGGHSTDTQYF. Using reference TRBV9 and TRBJ2-3 for the parts outside the CDR3, the full variable domain is DSGVTQTPKHLITATGQRVTLRCSPRSGDLSVYWYQQSLDQGLQFLIQYYNGEERAKGNILERFSAQQFPDLHSELNLSSLELGDSALYFCASTPGGHSTDTQYFGPGTRLTVL.

This clonotype showed up many times. J is TRBJ1-3 and V is TRBV12-3 or TRBV12-4; no firm D call. V was trimmed by 3 bases and J by 5 bases, leaving 8 bases between them. The CDR3 has 13 residues. DNA of the CDR3: TGTGCCAGCAGTTTCGACCCCCGAAACACCATATATTTT. Its protein is CASSFDPRNTIYF.

Only a few counts were recorded for this clonotype. Written as DNA, the CDR3 is TGTGCCAGCAGCCCCCGGGAACGGATCCTCAATGAGCAGTTCTTC. Residues: CASSPRERILNEQFF. V usage is TRBV6-2 or TRBV6-3 and J usage is TRBJ2-1, with D possibly being TRBD2 (5 bases). This CDR3 spans 15 amino acids. V was trimmed by 6 bases and J by 6 bases, leaving 18 bases between them. Germline V gene sequence: CDR1 MNHEY, CDR2 SVGEGT.